This T cell receptor (beta chain) is from a study of CD8+ T cells in alopecia areata (dated by TCRdb to about 2018). The study in broad terms: Treated patients were enrolled in an open-label pilot trial of oral tofacitinib at 5 to 10 mg twice daily for moderate-to-severe alopecia areata. Scalp tissue and sorted CD4+ and CD8+ peripheral blood T cells from patchy and totalis/universalis alopecia areata patients and from healthy controls were covered by human TCRbeta sequencing. Tofacitinib-treated patients had biopsies at baseline and at 4 and 24 weeks of treatment, with a later scalp biopsy in several patients. The SALT score, which quantifies the percentage of affected scalp surface area, was used to measure disease severity in treated patients. RNA was obtained with the PAXgene miRNA kit for fixed scalp, the miRNeasy kit for PBMCs, and the RNeasy kit for mouse skin. Amplification of TCRbeta CDR3 regions was done by immunoSEQ multiplex PCR using 35 Vbeta forward primers and 13 Jbeta reverse primers. Scalp clonality was compared among normal scalp (n=4), patchy alopecia areata scalp (n=8), and alopecia totalis/universalis scalp (n=8). Patients received tofacitinib for 6 to 18 months and were then followed off drug for 6 months to check for delayed response and recurrence. High-throughput TCRbeta sequencing was used to examine T cell clonal expansion in alopecia areata in both the C3H/HeJ mouse model and human patients. What the authors observed across the whole study: Compared with normal scalp, lesional scalp had higher clonality and more expanded CD8+ clones, particularly in alopecia totalis/universalis, a pattern that suggests antigenic drive. Many expanded lesional clones persisted in scalp and blood during tofacitinib treatment, which may partly explain relapse after stopping treatment. The treated cohort was small, with a single nonresponder, so links between baseline CD8+ expansion and response need larger studies. Resident alphabeta T cells in normal human skin are also sequenced, complicating scalp TCR repertoire analysis, unlike mouse skin dominated by gammadelta T cells. TCR sequences shared between patients were less clear than in mice, possibly partly because of HLA diversity in the patient population. Tofacitinib significantly decreased scalp clonality and the number of expanded CD8+ clones among the top 100 scalp clones.

Concerning this clone: The antigen it recognizes is unknown. Per-base qualities were not stored, and no clone one base away is much larger.

From its cysteine to its phenylalanine, the CDR3 spans 13 amino acids. The sequence is cut down to CDR3 DNA, 39 bases in frame from base 1. V loses 3 bases of germline sequence and J loses 6 bases, and the interval between the two ends is 10 bases. CDR1 and CDR2, looked up from the germline V gene, are MGHRA and YSYEKL. The time point label on this specimen signifies: less than 30 weeks on oral tofacitinib. This sample's treatment or condition label indicates: oral pan-JAK inhibitor, 5-10 mg twice daily. Lesional scalp punch biopsies and peripheral blood were obtained from alopecia areata patients. After PBMCs were isolated by density centrifugation and stained for CD3, CD4 and CD8, a FACSAria was used to sort CD4+ and CD8+ T cells. Receptors were amplified or captured by the immunoSEQ multiplex PCR assay. To provide template for TCR sequencing, every sample had RNA extracted and reverse transcribed into cDNA. SuperScript III was used for first-strand cDNA synthesis, primed with a 2:1 mix of oligo-dT and random hexamers. Amplification bias was assessed with a synthetic immune receptor repertoire, and residual bias was removed computationally. For the original study's pipeline: Raw reads were preprocessed to remove errors, and CDR3 was defined by IMGT conventions from the conserved cysteine to phenylalanine. Clonality was computed by normalizing Shannon entropy by log2 of the number of productive unique TCRs and subtracting the result from 1. Scalp TCRbeta sequences were cross-referenced with sorted blood CD4 and CD8 repertoires so that the CD4 or CD8 identity of scalp clones could be inferred. What TCRdb holds here is the immuneACCESS table cut down to in-frame rearrangements. Part of the clones is not present; checked against another copy, under half of the missing clones reflect an unresolved V gene, and the others are unexplained. V, J and clone size reflect that table, while D and trimming were determined from the DNA. In this sample the table shows fewer than 350,000 clones, 58% of which occur a single time. The leading ten clones occupy approximately 1.7% of the sample.

The sequenced sample was CD4+ T cells sorted from blood, obtained at week 24, from a patient treated with tofacitinib. The chain is encoded by TRBV4-1 joined to TRBJ2-3; a weak D assignment points to TRBD2 (5 bases agree). This TCR derives from a human donor with alopecia areata. At the DNA level, the sequence is TGCGCCAGCAGCCAGGGAACGGGGGATACGCAGTATTTT. It encodes CASSQGTGDTQYF.